The TCR beta chain described here comes from a study of blood T cell repertoires in COVID-19. Overall study context: COVID-19 samples collected from the United States, Italy and Spain covered acute and convalescent phases. The analysed material was cDNA or gDNA that came from T cells, B-cell-depleted T cells, or PBMCs.

Germline V gene sequence: CDR1 MNHEY, CDR2 SVGAGI. The ends were cut back, 2 bases at V and 0 bases at J, with 11 bases in the middle. CDR3 size: 16 residues. In the original workflow: It was from reference gene primer amplification that nucleated cell counts were estimated. Libraries were prepared by immunoSEQ multiplex PCR; TCRdb keeps only in-frame clonotypes and omits some of them. V, J and clone size are those of that table, while D and trimming were read from the DNA. The table has about 500,000 clones, approximately 88% seen once. The source material was peripheral blood. The rearrangement links TRBV6-5 to TRBJ1-3; D not resolved. This receptor was taken from a woman between 45 and 65 years old with COVID-19, enrolled during active disease. This chain's CDR3 is CASSYATRGSGNTIYF. The CDR3 nucleotides read TGTGCCAGCAGTTACGCGACTCGGGGCTCTGGAAACACCATATATTTT.